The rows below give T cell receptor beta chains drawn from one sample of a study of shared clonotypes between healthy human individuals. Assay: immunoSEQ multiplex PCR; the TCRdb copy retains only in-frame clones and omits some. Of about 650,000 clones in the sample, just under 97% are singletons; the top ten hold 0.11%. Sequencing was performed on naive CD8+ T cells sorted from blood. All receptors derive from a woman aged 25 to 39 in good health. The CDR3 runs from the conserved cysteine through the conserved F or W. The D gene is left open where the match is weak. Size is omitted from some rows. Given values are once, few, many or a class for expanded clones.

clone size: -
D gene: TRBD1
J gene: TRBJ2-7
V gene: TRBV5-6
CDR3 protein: CASSYGQGTHEQYF
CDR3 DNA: TGTGCCAGCAGCTATGGACAGGGAACCCACGAGCAGTACTTC

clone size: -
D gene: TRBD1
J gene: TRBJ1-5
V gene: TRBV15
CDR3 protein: CATSRDRETNQPQHF
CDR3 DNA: TGTGCCACCAGCAGGGACAGGGAAACCAATCAGCCCCAGCATTTT

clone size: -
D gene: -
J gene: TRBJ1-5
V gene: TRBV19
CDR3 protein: CASSIGYGNQPQHF
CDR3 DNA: TGTGCCAGTAGTATAGGGTACGGCAATCAGCCCCAGCATTTT

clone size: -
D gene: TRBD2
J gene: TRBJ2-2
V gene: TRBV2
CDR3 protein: CASSGTSGYTGELFF
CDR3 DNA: TGTGCCAGCAGTGGGACTAGCGGGTACACCGGGGAGCTGTTTTTT

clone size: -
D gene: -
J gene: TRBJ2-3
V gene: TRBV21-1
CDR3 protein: CASSARLDPYTQYF
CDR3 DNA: TGTGCCAGCAGCGCGCGACTAGATCCATATACGCAGTATTTT

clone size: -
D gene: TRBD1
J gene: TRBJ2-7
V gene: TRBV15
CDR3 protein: CATSDSDRDAYEQYF
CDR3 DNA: TGTGCCACCTCCGATAGTGACAGGGACGCCTACGAGCAGTACTTC

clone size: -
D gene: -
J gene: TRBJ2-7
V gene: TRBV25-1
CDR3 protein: CASSISGAYYEQYF
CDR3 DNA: TGTGCCAGCAGTATCTCAGGGGCCTACTACGAGCAGTACTTC

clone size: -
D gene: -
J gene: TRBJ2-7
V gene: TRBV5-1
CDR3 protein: CASSPRRGHEQYF
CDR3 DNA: TGCGCCAGCAGCCCCCGACGGGGGCACGAGCAGTACTTC

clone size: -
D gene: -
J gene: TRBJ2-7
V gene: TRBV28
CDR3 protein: CASSSRLTTYEQYF
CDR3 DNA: TGTGCCAGCAGTTCCAGACTAACCACCTACGAGCAGTACTTC

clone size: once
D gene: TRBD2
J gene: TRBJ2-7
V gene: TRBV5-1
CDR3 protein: CASSGRESGGTYEQYF
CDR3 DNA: TGCGCCAGCAGCGGGCGGGAGAGCGGTGGCACCTACGAGCAGTACTTC

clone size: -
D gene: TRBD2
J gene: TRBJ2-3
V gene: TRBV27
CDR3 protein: CASSAIGTSGPTDTQYF
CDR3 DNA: TGTGCCAGCAGCGCTATAGGGACTAGCGGGCCCACAGATACGCAGTATTTT

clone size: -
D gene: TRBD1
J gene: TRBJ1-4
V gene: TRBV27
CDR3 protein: CASSLSEGAEKLFF
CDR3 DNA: TGTGCCAGCAGTTTATCGGAGGGGGCTGAAAAACTGTTTTTT

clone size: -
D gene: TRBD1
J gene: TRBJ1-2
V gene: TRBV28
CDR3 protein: CASSDPGQGASYGYTF
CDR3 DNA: TGTGCCAGCAGTGACCCGGGACAGGGGGCAAGCTATGGCTACACCTTC

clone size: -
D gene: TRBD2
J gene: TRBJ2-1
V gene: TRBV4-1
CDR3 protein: CASSQLGLAGDNEQFF
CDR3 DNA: TGCGCCAGCAGCCAACTTGGCCTAGCGGGTGACAATGAGCAGTTCTTC

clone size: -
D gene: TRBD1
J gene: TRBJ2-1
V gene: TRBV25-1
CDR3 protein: CASGGQGEGEQFF
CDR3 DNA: TGTGCCAGCGGGGGACAGGGTGAGGGTGAGCAGTTCTTC

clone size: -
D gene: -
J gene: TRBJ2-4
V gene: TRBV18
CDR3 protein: CASSPPDREGTDIQYF
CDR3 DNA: TGTGCCAGCTCACCACCGGACAGGGAGGGAACGGACATTCAGTACTTC

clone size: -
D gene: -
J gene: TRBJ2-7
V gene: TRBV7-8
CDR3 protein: CASSLSQGTSYEQYF
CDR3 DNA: TGTGCCAGCAGCTTATCGCAGGGGACCTCCTACGAGCAGTACTTC

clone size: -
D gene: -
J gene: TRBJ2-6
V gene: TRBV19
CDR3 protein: CASKRESGANVLTF
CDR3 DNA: TGTGCCAGTAAACGGGAATCTGGGGCCAACGTCCTGACTTTC

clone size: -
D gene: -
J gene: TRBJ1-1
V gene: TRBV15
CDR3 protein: CATSSSQGSTEAFF
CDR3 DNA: TGTGCCACCAGCAGTTCACAGGGATCCACTGAAGCTTTCTTT

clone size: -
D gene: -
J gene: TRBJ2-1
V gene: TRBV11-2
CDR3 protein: CASSLTPNEQFF
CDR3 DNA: TGTGCCAGCAGCTTAACCCCAAATGAGCAGTTCTTC

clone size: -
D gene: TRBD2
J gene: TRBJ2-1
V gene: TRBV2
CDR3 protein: CASSALGTRTSDGNEQFF
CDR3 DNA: TGTGCCAGCAGTGCCCTCGGAACCCGGACTAGCGACGGCAATGAGCAGTTCTTC

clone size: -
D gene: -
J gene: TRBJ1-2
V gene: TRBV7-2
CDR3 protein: CASSLDGGGIYGYTF
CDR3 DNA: TGTGCCAGCAGCTTAGATGGCGGGGGCATCTATGGCTACACCTTC

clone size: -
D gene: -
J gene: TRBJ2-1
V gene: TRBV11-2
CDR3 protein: CASSLPHSRNEQFF
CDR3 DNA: TGTGCCAGCAGCTTACCCCATAGTCGGAATGAGCAGTTCTTC

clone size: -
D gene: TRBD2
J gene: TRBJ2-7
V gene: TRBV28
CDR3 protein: CASSLREGRYEQYF
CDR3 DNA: TGTGCCAGCAGTTTAAGGGAGGGCCGGTACGAGCAGTACTTC

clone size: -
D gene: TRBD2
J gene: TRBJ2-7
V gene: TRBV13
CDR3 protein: CASSPQLAGGTEQYF
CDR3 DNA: TGTGCCAGCAGCCCTCAGCTAGCGGGAGGGACCGAGCAGTACTTC

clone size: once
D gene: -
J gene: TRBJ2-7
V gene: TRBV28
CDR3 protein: CASRSSTRYEQYF
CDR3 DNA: TGTGCCAGCAGGAGTAGTACACGCTACGAGCAGTACTTC

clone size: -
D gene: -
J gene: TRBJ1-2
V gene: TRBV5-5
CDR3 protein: CASSLGAYYGYTF
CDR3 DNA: TGTGCCAGCAGCTTGGGGGCCTACTATGGCTACACCTTC

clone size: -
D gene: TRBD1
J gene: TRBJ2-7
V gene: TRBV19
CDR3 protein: CASSTGQGSYEQYF
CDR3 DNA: TGTGCCAGTAGTACGGGACAGGGTTCCTACGAGCAGTACTTC

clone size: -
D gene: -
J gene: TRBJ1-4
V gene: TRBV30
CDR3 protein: CAWSVFDNEKLFF
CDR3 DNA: TGTGCCTGGAGTGTATTCGATAATGAAAAACTGTTTTTT

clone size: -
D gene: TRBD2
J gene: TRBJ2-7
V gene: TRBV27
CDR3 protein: CASSSNLGLAGVSEQYF
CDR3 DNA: TGTGCCAGCAGTTCTAACCTCGGACTAGCGGGAGTCTCCGAGCAGTACTTC

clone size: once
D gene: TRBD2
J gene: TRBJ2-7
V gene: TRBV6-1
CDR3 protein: CASSELGGRSSRHF
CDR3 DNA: TGTGCCAGCAGTGAATTGGGCGGGAGATCTTCCCGGCACTTC

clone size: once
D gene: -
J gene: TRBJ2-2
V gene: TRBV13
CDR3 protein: CASSPFPGELFF
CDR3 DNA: TGTGCCAGCAGCCCATTCCCCGGGGAGCTGTTTTTT

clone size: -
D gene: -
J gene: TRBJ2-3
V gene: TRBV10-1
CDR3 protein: CASSDLRGPADTQYF
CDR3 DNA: TGCGCCAGCAGTGATTTACGGGGGCCAGCAGATACGCAGTATTTT

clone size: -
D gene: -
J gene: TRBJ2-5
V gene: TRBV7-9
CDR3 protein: CASSPILDQETQYF
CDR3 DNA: TGTGCCAGCAGCCCCATACTTGACCAAGAGACCCAGTACTTC

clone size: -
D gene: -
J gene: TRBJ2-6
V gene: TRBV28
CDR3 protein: CASLGYSGANVLTF
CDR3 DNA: TGTGCCAGCCTCGGTTACTCTGGGGCCAACGTCCTGACTTTC

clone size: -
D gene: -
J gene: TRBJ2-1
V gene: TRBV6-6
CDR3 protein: CASMESSYNEQFF
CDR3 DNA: TGTGCCAGCATGGAGAGTTCCTACAATGAGCAGTTCTTC

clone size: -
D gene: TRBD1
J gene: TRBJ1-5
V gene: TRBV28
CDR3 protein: CASSSATGTGTYSNQPQHF
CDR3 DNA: TGTGCCAGCAGTTCTGCCACCGGGACAGGGACTTATAGCAATCAGCCCCAGCATTTT

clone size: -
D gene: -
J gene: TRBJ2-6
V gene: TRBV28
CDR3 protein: CASTTPRGNSGANVLTF
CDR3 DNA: TGTGCCAGCACCACTCCCCGAGGGAACTCTGGGGCCAACGTCCTGACTTTC

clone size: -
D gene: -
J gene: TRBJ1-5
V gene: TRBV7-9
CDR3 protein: CASSQGGAGGNQPQHF
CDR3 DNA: TGTGCCAGCAGTCAAGGAGGGGCTGGGGGCAATCAGCCCCAGCATTTT

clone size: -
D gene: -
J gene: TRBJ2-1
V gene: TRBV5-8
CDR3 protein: CASSLAGGVFDNEQFF
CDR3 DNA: TGTGCCAGCAGCTTGGCCGGAGGAGTTTTTGACAATGAGCAGTTCTTC

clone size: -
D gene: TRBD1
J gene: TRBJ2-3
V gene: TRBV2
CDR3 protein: CASSDPGQGAPDTQYF
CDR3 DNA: TGTGCCAGCAGTGATCCGGGACAGGGGGCCCCAGATACGCAGTATTTT

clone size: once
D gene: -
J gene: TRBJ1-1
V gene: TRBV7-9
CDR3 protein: CASSDEFSGPEAFF
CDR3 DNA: TGTGCCAGCAGCGACGAGTTTTCGGGTCCTGAAGCTTTCTTT

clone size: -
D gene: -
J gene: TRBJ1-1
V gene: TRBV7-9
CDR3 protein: CASSLTGENTEAFF
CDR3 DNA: TGTGCCAGCAGCTTAACTGGGGAAAACACTGAAGCTTTCTTT

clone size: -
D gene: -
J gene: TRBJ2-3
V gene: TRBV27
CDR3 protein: CASSLGSDTQYF
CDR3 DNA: TGTGCCAGCAGTCTAGGGTCAGATACGCAGTATTTT

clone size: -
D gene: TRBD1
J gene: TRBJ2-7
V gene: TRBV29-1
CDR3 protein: CSVDFGTGGLYEQYF
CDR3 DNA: TGCAGCGTTGATTTTGGGACAGGGGGCCTCTACGAGCAGTACTTC

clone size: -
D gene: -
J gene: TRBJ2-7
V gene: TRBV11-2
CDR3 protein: CASSLGGVEQYF
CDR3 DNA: TGTGCCAGCAGCTTAGGGGGAGTCGAGCAGTACTTC

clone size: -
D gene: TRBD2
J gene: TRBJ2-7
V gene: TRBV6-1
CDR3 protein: CASSPKLASTYEQYF
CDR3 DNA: TGTGCCAGCAGTCCAAAACTAGCGTCTACCTACGAGCAGTACTTC

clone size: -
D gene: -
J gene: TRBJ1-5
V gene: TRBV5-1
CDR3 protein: CASSLETGRNQPQHF
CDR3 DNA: TGCGCCAGCAGCTTGGAGACAGGCCGCAATCAGCCCCAGCATTTT

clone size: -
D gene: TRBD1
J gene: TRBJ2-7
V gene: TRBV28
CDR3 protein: CASRVTGGDYEQYF
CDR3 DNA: TGTGCCAGCAGGGTGACAGGGGGCGACTACGAGCAGTACTTC

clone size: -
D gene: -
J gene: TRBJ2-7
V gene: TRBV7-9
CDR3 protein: CASTTTTTGTPSSYEQYF
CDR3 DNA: TGTGCCAGCACCACGACAACAACCGGGACTCCGAGCTCCTACGAGCAGTACTTC

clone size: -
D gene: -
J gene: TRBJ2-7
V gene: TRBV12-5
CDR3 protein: CASRATGSSSYEQYF
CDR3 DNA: TGTGCTAGTCGGGCGACAGGTTCTAGCTCCTACGAGCAGTACTTC

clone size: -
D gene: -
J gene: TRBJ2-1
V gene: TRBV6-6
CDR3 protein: CASSSGRSFHNEQFF
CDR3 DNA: TGTGCCAGCAGTTCGGGACGGTCGTTCCACAATGAGCAGTTCTTC

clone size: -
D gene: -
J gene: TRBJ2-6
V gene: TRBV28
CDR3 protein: CASTNWANVLTF
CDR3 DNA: TGTGCCAGCACCAACTGGGCCAACGTCCTGACTTTC

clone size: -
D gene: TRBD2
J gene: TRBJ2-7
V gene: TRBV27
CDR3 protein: CASSETVAGEADEQYF
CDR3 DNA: TGTGCCAGCAGTGAAACAGTAGCGGGAGAGGCAGACGAGCAGTACTTC

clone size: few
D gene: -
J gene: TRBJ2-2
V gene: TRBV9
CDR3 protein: CASSFGGTGELFF
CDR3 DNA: TGTGCCAGCAGCTTCGGGGGAACCGGGGAGCTGTTTTTT

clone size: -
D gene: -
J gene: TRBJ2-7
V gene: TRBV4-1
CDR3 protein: CASSQDRRAIEQYF
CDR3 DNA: TGCGCCAGCAGCCAAGATCGCCGGGCTATCGAGCAGTACTTC

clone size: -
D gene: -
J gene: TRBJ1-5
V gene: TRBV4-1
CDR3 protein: CASSLPTKGRSQPQHF
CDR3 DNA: TGCGCCAGCAGCCTTCCGACAAAGGGTCGGAGTCAGCCCCAGCATTTT